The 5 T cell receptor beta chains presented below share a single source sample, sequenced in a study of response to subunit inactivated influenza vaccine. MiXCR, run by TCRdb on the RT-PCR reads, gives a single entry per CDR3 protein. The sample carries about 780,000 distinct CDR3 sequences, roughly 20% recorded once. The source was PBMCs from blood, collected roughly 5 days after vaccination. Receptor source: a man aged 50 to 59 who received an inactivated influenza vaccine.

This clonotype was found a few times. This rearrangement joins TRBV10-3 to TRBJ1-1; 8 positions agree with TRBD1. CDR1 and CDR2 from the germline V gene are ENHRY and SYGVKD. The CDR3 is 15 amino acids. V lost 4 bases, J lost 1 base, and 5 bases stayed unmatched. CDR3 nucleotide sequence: TGTGCCATCAGTGCCCTCGACAGGGGGAACACTGAAGCTTTCTTT. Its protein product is CAISALDRGNTEAFF.

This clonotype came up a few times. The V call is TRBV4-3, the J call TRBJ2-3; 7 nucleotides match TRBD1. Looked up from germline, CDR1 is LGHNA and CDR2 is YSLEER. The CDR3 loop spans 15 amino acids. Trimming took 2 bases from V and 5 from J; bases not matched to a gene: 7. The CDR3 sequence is CASSQNTGVRDTQYF. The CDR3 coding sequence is TGCGCCAGCAGCCAAAACACAGGGGTTCGAGATACGCAGTATTTT.

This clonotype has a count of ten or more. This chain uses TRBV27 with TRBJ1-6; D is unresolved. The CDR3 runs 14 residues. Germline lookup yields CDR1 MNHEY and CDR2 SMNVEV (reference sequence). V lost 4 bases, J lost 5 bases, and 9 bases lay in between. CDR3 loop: CASSSRQNNSPLHF. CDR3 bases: TGTGCCAGCAGTTCGCGGCAGAATAATTCACCCCTCCACTTT.

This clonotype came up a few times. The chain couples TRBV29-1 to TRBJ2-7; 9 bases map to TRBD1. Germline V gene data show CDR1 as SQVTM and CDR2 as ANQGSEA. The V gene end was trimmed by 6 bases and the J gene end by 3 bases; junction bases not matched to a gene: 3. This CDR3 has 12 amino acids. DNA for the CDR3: TGCAGCGTGGGACAGGGAGGCTACGAGCAGTACTTC. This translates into CSVGQGGYEQYF.

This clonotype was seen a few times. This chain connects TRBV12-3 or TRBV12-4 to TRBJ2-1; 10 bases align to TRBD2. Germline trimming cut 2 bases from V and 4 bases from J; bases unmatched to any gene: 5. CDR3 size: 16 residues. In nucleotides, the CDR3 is TGTGCCAGCAGTTTAATTAGCGGGGGGATATACAATGAGCAGTTCTTC. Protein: CASSLISGGIYNEQFF.